This T cell receptor beta chain was recovered during a study of blood T cell repertoires in COVID-19. The table came from immunoSEQ multiplex PCR; TCRdb's copy has only in-frame clones and leaves some out. The data contain 200,000 to 250,000 clones, approximately 90% of them singletons. Recovery meant two consecutive negative NP/OP PCR tests, professional clearance, or resolved symptoms. Trimming removed 5 bases from V and 0 bases from J, with 11 bases in between. Germline V lookup: CDR1 MDHEN, CDR2 SYDVKM. This CDR3 is built from 15 residues. The rearrangement uses TRBV28 and TRBJ1-3; weak D call: TRBD1 (5 bases). This TCR was recovered from a man in his forties who had recovered from COVID-19. The source material was PBMCs or T cells enriched from blood (not recorded which). The CDR3 DNA sequence: TGTGCCAGCAGTCCGACAGTAAACTCTGGAAACACCATATATTTT. This sequence encodes CASSPTVNSGNTIYF. Combining the CDR3 with reference TRBV28 and TRBJ1-3 gives the whole variable domain DVKVTQSSRYLVKRTGEKVFLECVQDMDHENMFWYRQDPGLGLRLIYFSYDVKMKEKGDIPEGYSVSREKKERFSLILESASTNQTSMYLCASSPTVNSGNTIYFGEGSWLTVV.